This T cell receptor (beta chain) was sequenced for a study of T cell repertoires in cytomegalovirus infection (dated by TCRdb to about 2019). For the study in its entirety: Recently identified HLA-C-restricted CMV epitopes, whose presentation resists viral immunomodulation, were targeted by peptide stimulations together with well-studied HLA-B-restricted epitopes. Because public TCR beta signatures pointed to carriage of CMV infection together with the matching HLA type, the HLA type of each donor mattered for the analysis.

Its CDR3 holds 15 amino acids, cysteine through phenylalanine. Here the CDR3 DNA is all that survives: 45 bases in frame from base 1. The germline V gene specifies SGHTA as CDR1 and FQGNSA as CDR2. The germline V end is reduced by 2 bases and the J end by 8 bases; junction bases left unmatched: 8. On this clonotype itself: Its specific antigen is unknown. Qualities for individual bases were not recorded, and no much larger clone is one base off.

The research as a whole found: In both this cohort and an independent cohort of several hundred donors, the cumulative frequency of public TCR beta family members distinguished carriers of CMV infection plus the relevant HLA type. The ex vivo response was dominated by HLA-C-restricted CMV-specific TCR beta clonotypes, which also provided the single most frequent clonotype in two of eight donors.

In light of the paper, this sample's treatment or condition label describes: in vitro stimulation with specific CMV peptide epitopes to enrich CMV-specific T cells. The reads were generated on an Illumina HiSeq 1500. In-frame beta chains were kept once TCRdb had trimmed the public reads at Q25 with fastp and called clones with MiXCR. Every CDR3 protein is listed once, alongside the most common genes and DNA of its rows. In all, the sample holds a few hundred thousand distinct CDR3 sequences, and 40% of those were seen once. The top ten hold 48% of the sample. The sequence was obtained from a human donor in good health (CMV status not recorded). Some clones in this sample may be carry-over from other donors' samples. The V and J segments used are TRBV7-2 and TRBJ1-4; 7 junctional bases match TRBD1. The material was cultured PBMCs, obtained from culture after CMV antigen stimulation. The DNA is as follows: TGTGCCAGCAGCTTACGGCGACAGGGTCGCGAAAAACTGTTTTTT. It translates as CASSLRRQGREKLFF.